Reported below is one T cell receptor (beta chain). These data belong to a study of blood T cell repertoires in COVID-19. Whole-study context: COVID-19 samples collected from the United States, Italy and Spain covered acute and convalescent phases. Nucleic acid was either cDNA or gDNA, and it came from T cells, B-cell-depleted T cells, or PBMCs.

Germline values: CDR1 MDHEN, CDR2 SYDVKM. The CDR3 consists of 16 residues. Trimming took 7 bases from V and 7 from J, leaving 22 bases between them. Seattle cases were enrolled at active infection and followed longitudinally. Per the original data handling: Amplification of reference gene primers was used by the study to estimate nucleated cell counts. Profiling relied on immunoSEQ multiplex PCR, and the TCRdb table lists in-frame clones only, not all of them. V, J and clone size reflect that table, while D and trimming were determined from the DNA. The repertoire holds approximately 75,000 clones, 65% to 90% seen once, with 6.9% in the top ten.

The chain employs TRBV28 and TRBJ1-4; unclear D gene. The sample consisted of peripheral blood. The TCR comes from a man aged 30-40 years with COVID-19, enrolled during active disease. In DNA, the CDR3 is TGTGCCAGCAACAGCCCTGTGGCGGGCGGGGTTGAAAAACTGTTTTTT. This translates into CASNSPVAGGVEKLFF.